Presented here are 16 T cell receptor beta chains from one specimen sequenced in a study of T-cell reconstitution after alpha-beta-depleted transplantation in children. TCRbeta library construction was performed incorporating unique molecular identifiers. A single record per CDR3 protein comes from TCRdb applying MiXCR to the PCR reads. The table lists about 540,000 distinct CDR3 sequences, about a sixth of them singletons. Sequencing used PBMCs from the stem cell graft donor, obtained from the stem cell graft. Receptors originate from a human donor who donated a stem cell graft to a child with acute lymphoblastic leukemia.

This clonotype was seen a handful of times. The CDR3 spells CASGVITGELFF. CDR3 DNA sequence: TGTGCCAGCGGAGTTATCACCGGGGAGCTGTTTTTT. J is TRBJ2-2 and V is TRBV7-2; no firm D call. This CDR3 comprises 12 residues. Germline V lookup: CDR1 SGHTA, CDR2 FQGNSA. V was trimmed by 8 bases and J by 4 bases, leaving 8 bases between them.

This clonotype was detected only a few times. The V call is TRBV12-3 or TRBV12-4, the J call TRBJ2-3, with TRBD2 as a possible D gene (6 bases). Trimming took off 4 bases at V and 2 bases at J, with 16 bases between the two ends. The length of the CDR3 is 16 residues. In nucleotides, the CDR3 is TGTGCCAGCAGTTCCCTGGCGGGGCGGGACACAGATACGCAGTATTTT. Amino acid sequence: CASSSLAGRDTDTQYF.

This clonotype occurred a few times. The CDR3 DNA follows: TGCAGTGCCCAAACACTAGCGGGAGTTTCCCTACCCGGGGAGCTGTTTTTT. Translated, it gives CSAQTLAGVSLPGELFF. The chain is built from TRBV20-1 and TRBJ2-2; the match to TRBD2 covers 11 bases. Germline trimming cut 6 bases from V and 6 bases from J; bases unmatched to any gene: 15. The CDR3 loop spans 17 amino acids. Germline-derived CDR1 and CDR2 are DFQATT and SNEGSKA (reference sequence).

This chain joins TRBV7-2 and TRBJ1-2; no reliable D call. From germline, CDR1 is SGHTA and CDR2 FQGNSA. The CDR3 consists of 15 residues. V was pared by 7 bases and J by 6 bases, with 21 bases between. CDR3 sequence (DNA): TGTGCCAGCAACTCCCCCCGTTGGGGAAGGGATGGCTACACCTTC. Protein sequence: CASNSPRWGRDGYTF.

The chain couples TRBV4-2 to TRBJ1-4, with D perhaps TRBD1 (5 bases). V lost 5 bases and J lost 8, with 21 bases in between. This CDR3 spans 16 amino acids. Looked up from germline, CDR1 is LGHNA and CDR2 is YNFKEQ. The CDR3 DNA reads as TGTGCCAGCAGCGCGTTTGGGGGTACTTTAAACGAAAAACTGTTTTTT. Its protein is CASSAFGGTLNEKLFF.

The V and J genes are TRBV20-1 and TRBJ2-5; 8 nucleotides match TRBD2. The CDR3 loop spans 14 amino acids. CDR1 and CDR2 (germline): DFQATT, SNEGSKA (reference sequence). The CDR3 loop reads CSARAGVLQETQYF. CDR3 DNA: TGCAGCGCCAGAGCGGGGGTGCTCCAAGAGACCCAGTACTTC.

The V and J genes are TRBV5-1 and TRBJ2-1, with 11 bases matching TRBD2. The CDR3 length is 16 residues. With V trimmed by 4 bases and J by 2 bases, 5 bases remained unmatched. Germline CDR1 and CDR2: SGHRS and YFSETQ. As DNA, the CDR3 is TGCGCCAGCAGCCCACTAGCGGGAGAGACCTACAATGAGCAGTTCTTC. As protein: CASSPLAGETYNEQFF.

The sample holds a few counts of this clonotype. J is TRBJ1-4 and V is TRBV5-5; D is perhaps TRBD1 (5 bases). Germline V CDR1 and CDR2: SGHKS, YYEKEE (reference sequence). V gave up 3 bases and J gave up 5 bases, with 11 bases separating them. The CDR3 extends over 14 amino acids. CDR3 residues: CASSWGRTNEKLFF. The CDR3 nucleotides read TGTGCCAGCAGCTGGGGACGGACGAATGAAAAACTGTTTTTT.

The chain has TRBV7-9 and TRBJ1-4; no definite D call. Germline V lookup: CDR1 SEHNR, CDR2 FQNEAQ (reference sequence). V was trimmed by 1 base and J by 7 bases, leaving 13 bases between them. The CDR3 runs 15 residues. In DNA form, the CDR3 reads TGTGCCAGCAGCTTAGTAGGTCCCCCTAGTGAAAAACTGTTTTTT. This codes for CASSLVGPPSEKLFF.

This clonotype was detected a few times. The rearrangement uses TRBV9 and TRBJ2-3; D unclear. Germline-derived CDR1 and CDR2 are SGDLS and YYNGEE. The CDR3 covers 15 residues. V was trimmed by 0 bases and J by 0 bases, leaving 8 bases between them. The DNA of the CDR3 is TGTGCCAGCAGCGTAGGAACGCTTAGCACAGATACGCAGTATTTT. Residues: CASSVGTLSTDTQYF.

Many counts were recorded for this clonotype. The chain joins TRBV4-2 to TRBJ2-4; D is ambiguous. V dropped 0 bases and J dropped 5 bases, with 17 bases sitting between them. CDR1 and CDR2 from the germline V gene are LGHNA and YNFKEQ. There are 17 residues in the CDR3. DNA of the CDR3: TGTGCCAGCAGCCAAGATGGTGGACCGCCCAGCCAAAACATTCAGTACTTC. Residues: CASSQDGGPPSQNIQYF.

This clonotype came up a few times. V and J are TRBV27 and TRBJ1-1; D is undetermined. Germline CDR1 and CDR2: MNHEY and SMNVEV (reference sequence). The V end was cut by 3 bases, the J end by 2 bases, with 10 bases between. This CDR3 spans 14 amino acids. CDR3 in amino acids: CASSLFGLNTEAFF. The CDR3 coding sequence is TGTGCCAGCAGTTTGTTTGGGTTAAACACTGAAGCTTTCTTT.

This clonotype was seen only a few times. V is TRBV29-1 and J is TRBJ2-7; 10 nucleotides line up with TRBD2. Trimming took 2 bases from V and 0 from J; bases not matched to a gene: 4. Germline V gives CDR1 SQVTM, CDR2 ANQGSEA. The CDR3 is made up of 15 amino acids. The CDR3 DNA reads TGCAGCGTTGAACTAGCGGGAGAGAACTCCTACGAGCAGTACTTC. Residues: CSVELAGENSYEQYF.

This clonotype came up a few times. J is TRBJ1-4 and V is TRBV18, with no clear D. CDR1 and CDR2 (germline): KGHSH, LQKENI. The CDR3 runs to 14 residues. Trimming shortened V by 3 bases and J by 10 bases, and 15 bases separated the two germline ends. CDR3 bases: TGTGCCAGCTCACCCCAATCGGACGGAGGAAAACTGTTTTTT. Its protein is CASSPQSDGGKLFF.

This clonotype was counted between two and nine times. The chain employs TRBV27 and TRBJ1-2; D call uncertain. Germline assignment: CDR1 MNHEY and CDR2 SMNVEV (reference sequence). The CDR3 consists of 15 residues. V gave up 3 bases and J gave up 7 bases, with 18 bases separating them. CDR3 DNA sequence: TGTGCCAGCAGTTTTACAGCGAAGGGAGGCGGTGGCTACACCTTC. As protein: CASSFTAKGGGGYTF.

The chain has TRBV12-3 or TRBV12-4 and TRBJ2-3; 10 bases agree with TRBD1. V lost 5 bases to trimming and J lost 4 bases; unmatched junction nucleotides: 6. This CDR3 is built from 15 residues. The CDR3 DNA reads TGTGCCAGCAGTGACAGGGGGCAAGGTGCAGATACGCAGTATTTT. Its translation is CASSDRGQGADTQYF.